Sequencing of this T cell receptor (beta chain) was carried out in a study of chemoradiotherapy in HPV16-positive cancers. Turning to the study itself: Functional T-cell assays on a couple of HPV16-positive patients' cells defined candidate HPV-specific clones and common TCR motifs.

Assay used: immunoSEQ multiplex PCR; TCRdb lists only in-frame clones, some missing. Among some 10,000 clones listed, about 86% were seen once. This CDR3 has 16 amino acids. With 3 bases clipped from V and 5 bases from J, the junction kept 12 bases outside the gene matches. CDR1 KGHSH and CDR2 LQKENI come from the germline V gene. Concerning this clone: Its matching antigen is unknown.

Study-wide points: Non-HPV-specific T cells did not expand in tumors during treatment, whereas candidate HPV-specific clones and E7-related motifs did. The functional HPV-specific definition rests on just two HPV16-positive patients.

The chain links TRBV18 to TRBJ2-7; 8 nucleotides line up with TRBD1. The clonotype was recovered from a human donor with HPV-associated anogenital cancer. The sequencing used blood, collected from a patient who underwent chemoradiotherapy. The CDR3 sequence is CASSPESGQVVNEQYF. The CDR3 DNA reads TGTGCCAGCTCACCTGAATCGGGACAGGTAGTGAACGAGCAGTACTTC.